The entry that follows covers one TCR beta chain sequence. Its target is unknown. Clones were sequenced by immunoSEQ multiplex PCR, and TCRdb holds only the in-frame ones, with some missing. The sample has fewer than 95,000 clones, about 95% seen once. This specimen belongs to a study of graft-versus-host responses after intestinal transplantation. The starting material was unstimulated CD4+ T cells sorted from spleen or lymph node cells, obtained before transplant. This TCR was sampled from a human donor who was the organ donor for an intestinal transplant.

This chain's CDR3 is CASSLADRVRSPLHF. DNA for the CDR3: TGTGCCAGCAGCTTGGCAGACAGGGTACGATCACCCCTCCACTTT. The rearrangement links TRBV5-8 to TRBJ1-6; 7 bases map to TRBD1. The CDR3 runs 15 residues. Per germline, CDR1 SGHTS and CDR2 YDEGEE. V shed 0 bases and J 10 bases; nucleotides not matched to a gene: 7.